This T cell receptor (beta chain) was retrieved from a study of control samples from healthy donors and cancer patients. Profiling relied on immunoSEQ multiplex PCR, and the TCRdb table lists in-frame clones only, not all of them. The sample holds over 75,000 clones; 91% are singletons and the top ten take approximately 15%. V trimming: 2 bases; J trimming: 4 bases; junction bases outside the gene matches: 6. CDR3 size: 16 residues. The germline CDR1 and CDR2 sequences are SGHRS and YFSETQ. Sequencing was carried out using blood. The sequence derives from a man aged 25-45 years in good health. This chain connects TRBV5-1 to TRBJ2-5; 12 bases agree with TRBD2. The CDR3: CASSLASGGAVETQYF. The CDR3 nucleotides read TGCGCCAGCAGCTTAGCTAGCGGGGGGGCCGTAGAGACCCAGTACTTC.